This TCR beta chain was recorded in a study of neurological immune-mediated disorders. TCRdb redid the calling of the 5' RACE reads with MiXCR, one entry per CDR3 protein. The sample records under 75,000 distinct CDR3 sequences, 3% to 4% being singletons. The unsorted libraries were prepared from 2 million PBMCs (stored at -80 C). There are many counts of this clonotype. Germline CDR1 is KGHDR and CDR2 is SFDVKD. The CDR3 contains 15 residues. V dropped 3 bases and J dropped 7 bases, with 17 bases sitting between them. The chain joins TRBV24-1 to TRBJ2-5; perhaps TRBD2 as D (6 bases). The sequence derives from a woman aged 55 to 70 with multiple sclerosis. The sample comprised PBMCs. CDR3 in DNA: TGTGCCACCAGTGATCCCGCTGTTTCGGAGGGGACCCAGTACTTC. Encoded protein: CATSDPAVSEGTQYF.